This T cell receptor (beta chain) was sequenced during a study of blood T cell repertoires in COVID-19. Study information: Samples came from the United States, Italy and Spain, spanning acute and convalescent COVID-19. Sources were T cells, B-cell-depleted T cells, or PBMCs; the material itself was cDNA or gDNA.

Germline CDR1 reads SGHVS; CDR2 reads FQNEAQ. The J segment lost 0 bases and the V segment lost 2 bases, leaving 7 bases of the junction unmatched. The CDR3 has 17 amino acids. In the source study's methods: Estimated nucleated cell counts came from reference gene primer amplification. Clones were sequenced by immunoSEQ multiplex PCR, and TCRdb holds only the in-frame ones, with some missing. From that table come the V and J calls and clone size; the DNA was used to work out D and trimming. The table includes 160,000 or so clones, roughly 86% detected once. The J gene is TRBJ1-3, the V gene TRBV7-8, with TRBD1 matching over 7 bases. This TCR was recovered from a woman between 55 and 75 years old who had recovered from COVID-19. The sequenced sample consisted of peripheral blood. DNA of the CDR3: TGTGCCAGCAGCTTATACCGGGACAGTAACTCTGGAAACACCATATATTTT. It encodes CASSLYRDSNSGNTIYF.